This paragraph reports one T cell receptor beta chain. This receptor's antigen is unknown. Base qualities were left out, and no much larger clone turns up one base away. The collaborating institutions used their own protocols to collect whole blood in K2EDTA tubes. For TCRbeta analysis, collaborators shipped samples as frozen whole blood, isolated PBMCs, or DNA extracted from either of those sample types. The record originates from a study of blood T cell repertoires in COVID-19 (dated by TCRdb to 2018 to 2020). Notes on the research overall: Collaborator samples came from the United States, Italy and Spain and covered acute and convalescent phases of COVID-19. The repertoires were made available in a free public database intended to serve as a resource for research on the immune response to SARS-CoV-2. The sample metadata nearly always contained a de-identified subject ID, COVID-19 status, age in years and sex. HLA class I and class II types, where available, came from metadata supplied by the sample provider rather than from assay-based typing. The prospective study material was composed of cDNA or gDNA derived from T cells, B-cell-depleted T cells, or PBMCs. The samples were drawn from two sources: the first 160 participants of the ongoing ImmuneRACE study, and 1,200 or so subjects contributed by 6 global collaborators. Subjects who had been exposed to COVID-19, were actively infected with it, or had recovered from it provided the deeply sampled blood TCRbeta repertoires that made up the dataset.

TCRbeta CDR3 regions were amplified from genomic DNA using the immunoSEQ Assay, a bias-controlled multiplex PCR. Per the original workflow: The number of nucleated cells in each sample was estimated by amplification of reference gene primers within the assay. To quantify the absolute abundance of each unique TCRbeta CDR3 rearrangement, sequence reads were collapsed and filtered. Productive Simpson clonality was computed per sample as the square root of Simpson's diversity index over productive rearrangements. The immuneACCESS repertoire file appears here via TCRdb, limited to in-frame rearrangements. These files lack a portion of the clones; in checked studies, under half of the deficit traces to unresolved V genes, and the cause of the others is not known. Clone size and V and J calls were adopted from that table, with D and trimming inferred from the DNA. In all, the sample holds about 100,000 clones, and around nine tenths of those were seen once. Clones ranked in the top ten supply approximately 1.8% of the sample.

The CDR3 numbers 13 residues from cysteine through phenylalanine. Only the CDR3 region is kept as DNA, spanning 39 bases read in frame from base 1. V lost 7 bases and J lost 3 bases, and the count of bases not matched to a germline gene is 4. CDR1 MNHEY and CDR2 SVGAGI are derived from the germline V gene. Beyond this particular receptor, the publication reports: The quantity of clinical and demographic metadata differed by source and by participant and was supplied without curation.

The source of this sequence is a man aged 80 or over with acute or convalescent COVID-19. Sequenced input: peripheral blood. This chain is built from TRBV6-5 and TRBJ2-7; TRBD2 agrees with 9 junctional bases. The CDR3 in this case is CASTPTSGYEQYF. The bases read TGTGCCAGCACTCCGACTAGCGGCTACGAGCAGTACTTC.